A selection of T cell receptor beta chains follows, all from one sample in a study of CD8+ T cells in alopecia areata. Sequencing was performed with immunoSEQ multiplex PCR; in TCRdb, only in-frame clones are kept and a portion is missing. The sample contains some 130,000 clones, about 47% of which appear only once. Here the sequenced sample was CD8+ T cells sorted from blood, taken at week 0. The receptors stem from a human donor with alopecia areata. CDR3s include the opening cysteine and the closing phenylalanine or tryptophan. A D gene is named only where the DNA matches it firmly. Part of the rows lack a size; the others show once, few, many or a class for expanded clones.

cdr3_aa	cdr3_nt	j_call	cdr3_length	v_call	clone_size	d_call
CSVLTGGTEAFF	TGCAGCGTCCTGACAGGGGGCACTGAAGCTTTCTTT	TRBJ1-1	12	TRBV29-1	few	TRBD1
CASSFGLAGPSRYEQYF	TGTGCCAGCAGCTTTGGACTAGCGGGGCCATCACGCTACGAGCAGTACTTC	TRBJ2-7	17	TRBV7-9	-	TRBD2
CASSLGGPRGETQYF	TGTGCCAGCAGCTTAGGGGGACCAAGGGGAGAGACCCAGTACTTC	TRBJ2-5	15	TRBV7-8	-	-
CASSPEGRSRSYGYTF	TGTGCCAGCAGCCCCGAGGGGCGCTCCCGAAGCTATGGCTACACCTTC	TRBJ1-2	16	TRBV27	-	-
CASSLALNTEAFF	TGTGCCAGCAGTTTGGCCTTGAACACTGAAGCTTTCTTT	TRBJ1-1	13	TRBV6-5	-	-
CAISESVSTDTQYF	TGTGCCATCAGTGAGTCAGTAAGCACAGATACGCAGTATTTT	TRBJ2-3	14	TRBV10-3	-	-
CASSVDREETQYF	TGTGCCAGTAGTGTGGACAGGGAAGAGACCCAGTACTTC	TRBJ2-5	13	TRBV19	-	TRBD1
CASSYSAGVYNEQFF	TGTGCCAGCAGTTACTCGGCAGGAGTCTACAATGAGCAGTTCTTC	TRBJ2-1	15	TRBV6-6	few	-
CSVVGEAEQYF	TGCAGCGTTGTGGGGGAGGCCGAGCAGTACTTC	TRBJ2-7	11	TRBV29-1	-	-
CASSPGQEEETEAFF	TGTGCCAGCAGTCCCGGACAGGAGGAAGAAACTGAAGCTTTCTTT	TRBJ1-1	15	TRBV6-5	few	TRBD1
CASSLAYSMNTEAFF	TGTGCCAGCAGCTTAGCGTACAGCATGAACACTGAAGCTTTCTTT	TRBJ1-1	15	TRBV7-8	-	-
CASSPLGVYSSTDTQYF	TGCGCCAGCAGCCCCCTAGGGGTATACTCTAGCACAGATACGCAGTATTTT	TRBJ2-3	17	TRBV5-1	-	-
CASSLVPGTSPLHF	TGTGCCAGCAGCTTGGTGCCGGGAACCTCACCCCTCCACTTT	TRBJ1-6	14	TRBV5-6	many	-
CASSQLGGGELFF	TGCGCCAGCAGCCAATTGGGCGGCGGGGAGCTGTTTTTT	TRBJ2-2	13	TRBV4-1	few	-
CASSLNASSTYNEQFF	TGTGCCAGCAGCTTAAACGCTAGCAGCACCTACAATGAGCAGTTCTTC	TRBJ2-1	16	TRBV7-8	-	-
CASSLVGTYLLGF	TGTGCCAGCAGCTTAGTGGGGACTTACCTTCTGGGTTTC	TRBJ1-2	13	TRBV7-6	many	-
CASDGGGTNEKLFF	TGTGCTAGCGATGGTGGTGGGACTAATGAAAAACTGTTTTTT	TRBJ1-4	14	TRBV12-5	-	-
CASSLVPGRRETQYF	TGTGCCAGCAGCTTAGTTCCGGGGAGACGAGAGACCCAGTACTTC	TRBJ2-5	15	TRBV11-2	few	-
CASSQEPYDSNQPQHF	TGCGCCAGCAGCCAAGAACCTTACGATAGCAATCAGCCCCAGCATTTT	TRBJ1-5	16	TRBV4-1	many	-
CASSVESGSGNAFF	TGTGCCAGCAGCGTAGAGTCAGGGTCTGGGAACGCTTTCTTT	TRBJ1-1	14	TRBV9	-	-
CASSGMMERSYGYTF	TGTGCCAGCAGCGGGATGATGGAGAGAAGCTATGGCTACACCTTC	TRBJ1-2	15	TRBV7-9	few	-
CASSFLSGDTQYF	TGTGCCAGCAGTTTTCTATCTGGAGATACGCAGTATTTT	TRBJ2-3	13	TRBV6-6	few	-
CASSFSGGHEQYF	TGTGCCAGCAGTTTTTCGGGGGGCCACGAGCAGTACTTC	TRBJ2-7	13	TRBV27	-	-
CASSATTGARDEQYF	TGTGCCAGCAGCGCCACGACAGGGGCCCGGGACGAGCAGTACTTC	TRBJ2-7	15	TRBV16	few	TRBD1
CSVGVGTGAEKFF	-	TRBJ2-1	13	TRBV29-1	few	-
CSVEEGARDEQYF	TGCAGCGTTGAAGAAGGGGCGCGCGACGAGCAGTACTTC	TRBJ2-7	13	TRBV29-1	-	-
CAWSTGQGNEKLFF	TGTGCCTGGAGTACCGGACAGGGCAATGAAAAACTGTTTTTT	TRBJ1-4	14	TRBV30	-	TRBD1
CASSEGGQGSWPLHF	TGTGCCAGCAGCGAGGGGGGACAGGGATCATGGCCCCTCCACTTT	TRBJ1-6	15	TRBV9	-	TRBD1
CASSLFTGGDYEQYF	TGTGCCAGCAGCTTATTCACAGGGGGCGACTACGAGCAGTACTTC	TRBJ2-7	15	TRBV7-6	-	TRBD1
CASGLRGSSYEQYF	TGTGCCAGCGGGCTGCGGGGGAGCTCCTACGAGCAGTACTTC	TRBJ2-7	14	TRBV7-4	once	TRBD2
CASSLEGSGYTF	TGCGCCAGCAGCTTGGAGGGTAGTGGCTACACCTTC	TRBJ1-2	12	TRBV5-1	few	-
CASTDGGLNTEAFF	TGCGCCAGTACCGACGGAGGGTTGAACACTGAAGCTTTCTTT	TRBJ1-1	14	TRBV5-1	-	-
CSVESGTGAYEQYF	TGCAGCGTTGAGTCCGGGACAGGTGCCTACGAGCAGTACTTC	TRBJ2-7	14	TRBV29-1	few	TRBD1
CASSSVSGSEKLFF	TGTGCCAGCAGTTCCGTCTCCGGTAGTGAAAAACTGTTTTTT	TRBJ1-4	14	TRBV27	-	-
CASSYETSGYNEQFF	TGTGCCAGCAGTTACGAGACTAGCGGATACAATGAGCAGTTCTTC	TRBJ2-1	15	TRBV6-5	-	TRBD2
CASSATGYEGYTF	TGTGCCAGCAGCGCTACAGGGTATGAAGGCTACACCTTC	TRBJ1-2	13	TRBV9	-	-
CSVRRGETEAFF	TGCAGCGTCCGAAGGGGGGAAACTGAAGCTTTCTTT	TRBJ1-1	12	TRBV29-1	-	-
CASSPTQSWGENTEAFF	TGCGCCAGCAGCCCCACCCAATCTTGGGGGGAGAACACTGAAGCTTTCTTT	TRBJ1-1	17	TRBV4-3	-	-
CSVEGPGTATYEQYF	TGCAGCGTTGAGGGCCCTGGGACAGCAACCTACGAGCAGTACTTC	TRBJ2-7	15	TRBV29-1	-	TRBD1
CASSQGENTEAFF	TGTGCCAGCAGCCAGGGAGAGAACACTGAAGCTTTCTTT	TRBJ1-1	13	TRBV4-2	-	-
CASSGQGREGTEAFF	TGTGCCAGCAGCGGACAGGGGCGAGAGGGCACTGAAGCTTTCTTT	TRBJ1-1	15	TRBV5-6	-	TRBD1
CASSLEGNYGYTF	TGTGCCAGCAGCTTAGAGGGCAACTATGGCTACACCTTC	TRBJ1-2	13	TRBV11-2	-	-